The next 20 T cell receptor beta chains were all read from a single sample in a study of control samples from healthy donors and cancer patients (dated by TCRdb to 2018 to 2020). The library was prepared using the immunoSEQ multiplex PCR assay. This is the immuneACCESS table as TCRdb keeps it, with only in-frame sequences that have V and J called. A part of the clones is gone; compared with another copy, unresolved V genes explain less than half, and the rest is unexplained. In all, the sample holds tens of thousands of clones, and 80% to 85% of those were seen once. Roughly 24% of the sample comes from the top ten. The sample was PBMCs. These receptors came from a man aged 60-69 years with colorectal cancer.

This clone was observed a single time. The J gene is TRBJ2-7, the V gene TRBV6-5; a weak D match, TRBD1 (6 bases). Trimming took 2 bases from V and 2 from J, leaving 16 bases between them. The CDR3 has 16 residues. Per germline, CDR1 MNHEY and CDR2 SVGAGI. CDR3 sequence reads: CASSYTLRDTTYEQYF. The CDR3 coding sequence is TGTGCCAGCAGTTACACCCTACGGGACACCACCTACGAGCAGTACTTC.

The chain joins TRBV11-2 to TRBJ1-2; a possible D gene is TRBD1 (5 bases). Looked up from germline, CDR1 is SGHAT and CDR2 is FQNNGV. V gave up 5 bases and J gave up 6 bases, with 19 bases separating them. The CDR3 length is 15 residues. The CDR3 spells CASSPRGSGGHGYTF. DNA for the CDR3: TGTGCCAGCAGCCCGCGGGGAAGCGGGGGACATGGCTACACCTTC.

V and J are TRBV7-2 and TRBJ1-3; D unresolved. Germline lookup yields CDR1 SGHTA and CDR2 FQGNSA. Deletions cut 2 bases from V and 4 bases from J, with 12 bases between. The CDR3 sequence is 15 residues long. The DNA for the CDR3 is TGTGCCAGCAGCTTAAGCTACGGTATCGGAAACACCATATATTTT. Translation: CASSLSYGIGNTIYF. Full variable domain (remainder filled in from reference TRBV7-2 and TRBJ1-3): GAGVSQSPSNKVTEKGKDVELRCDPISGHTALYWYRQSLGQGLEFLIYFQGNSAPDKSGLPSDRFSAERTGGSVSTLTIQRTQQEDSAVYLCASSLSYGIGNTIYFGEGSWLTVV.

V usage is TRBV24-1 and J usage is TRBJ2-1; a weak D match, TRBD2 (5 bases). The CDR3 consists of 12 residues. CDR1 and CDR2 from the germline V gene are KGHDR and SFDVKD. Trimming left V 5 bases short and J 5 bases short, with 6 bases between. The chain's CDR3 is CATSGGHNEQFF. The CDR3 DNA reads TGTGCCACCAGTGGAGGGCACAATGAGCAGTTCTTC.

The genes are TRBV6-5 and TRBJ1-5, with TRBD1 matching 8 bases. The CDR3 is made up of 14 amino acids. Germline trimming cut 6 bases from V and 1 base from J; bases unmatched to any gene: 2. Per the germline V gene, CDR1 is MNHEY and CDR2 is SVGAGI. The CDR3 sequence: CASSRTGSNQPQHF. Here the CDR3 DNA reads TGTGCCAGCAGCCGGACAGGGAGCAATCAGCCCCAGCATTTT.

This chain joins TRBV6-5 and TRBJ1-1; 7 nucleotides align to TRBD1. Germline CDR1 and CDR2: MNHEY and SVGAGI. This CDR3 comprises 13 residues. V lost 6 bases, J lost 11 bases, and 12 bases stayed unmatched. The CDR3 bases are TGTGCCAGCAGCCTGCGCCACAGGGGTAATGCTTTCTTT. Amino acids: CASSLRHRGNAFF.

The V and J genes are TRBV7-9 and TRBJ2-4; D may match TRBD1 or TRBD2 (5 bases each). Trimming removed 5 bases at V and 0 bases at J, with 20 bases between. The V gene's germline CDR1 is SEHNR and CDR2 FQNEAQ (reference sequence). The length of the CDR3 is 18 residues. The CDR3 loop reads CASSDVSGTLGAKNIQYF. The DNA for the CDR3 is TGTGCCAGCAGCGACGTAAGTGGGACCCTCGGAGCCAAAAACATTCAGTACTTC.

This sequence joins TRBV7-2 and TRBJ2-3; 10 bases are shared with TRBD2. CDR3 length equals 15 residues. From germline, CDR1 is SGHTA and CDR2 FQGNSA. V trimming: 6 bases; J trimming: 7 bases; junction bases outside the gene matches: 10. In nucleotides, the CDR3 is TGTGCCAGCAGTGGCCAGCGGGGGGGAGTAAATACGCAGTATTTT. Its translation is CASSGQRGGVNTQYF.

This chain uses TRBV12-5 with TRBJ2-1; D remains ambiguous. Germline CDR1 is LGHNT and CDR2 is FRNRAP. This CDR3 is built from 15 residues. Trimming took 1 base from V and 2 from J, leaving 9 bases between them. CDR3 DNA sequence: TGTGCTAGTGGTTTGGAGGTAGGGACCTACAATGAGCAGTTCTTC. Protein: CASGLEVGTYNEQFF.

The V and J genes are TRBV12-3 or TRBV12-4 and TRBJ1-1, with D unresolved. The V end lost 6 bases, the J end lost 0 bases, and 5 bases lay between the germline ends. There are 12 residues in the CDR3. The CDR3 DNA reads TGTGCCAGCAGCAGAATGAACACTGAAGCTTTCTTT. Encoded protein: CASSRMNTEAFF.

The count of this clone is one. The gene calls are TRBV11-2 and TRBJ2-3; unclear D gene. The V and J ends lost 0 bases and 4 bases respectively, with 2 bases between them. This CDR3 is built from 12 residues. Germline loops: CDR1 SGHAT, CDR2 FQNNGV. The CDR3 DNA reads as TGTGCCAGCAGCTTAGACGCAGATACGCAGTATTTT. Translated, it gives CASSLDADTQYF.

This rearrangement joins TRBV12-3 or TRBV12-4 to TRBJ2-3; no reliable D call. The CDR3 covers 12 residues. V lost 3 bases and J 11 bases, leaving 12 bases between the germline ends. The CDR3 nucleotides read TGTGCCAGCAGTTTGAGTGAGCAACGGCAGTATTTT. Its protein product is CASSLSEQRQYF.

The chain joins TRBV29-1 to TRBJ1-2; 7 bases map to TRBD1. V was clipped by 4 bases and J by 5 bases; unmatched bases: 4. Germline loops: CDR1 SQVTM, CDR2 ANQGSEA. CDR3 length equals 12 residues. In DNA form, the CDR3 reads TGCAGCGTTGGACAGGGCTCTTATGGCTACACCTTC. This codes for CSVGQGSYGYTF.

The chain couples TRBV6-5 to TRBJ2-5, with 10 bases lining up with TRBD2. The trim removed 10 bases at V and 5 bases at J, leaving 13 bases unmatched. This CDR3 has 15 residues. CDR1 and CDR2 from the germline V gene are MNHEY and SVGAGI. The chain's CDR3 is CATQRGGGAGETQYF. The DNA for the CDR3 is TGTGCCACTCAGCGGGGGGGAGGGGCAGGCGAGACCCAGTACTTC.

The chain carries TRBV5-1 and TRBJ2-7; 14 bases align to TRBD2. The J segment lost 6 bases and the V segment lost 4 bases, leaving 6 bases of the junction unmatched. The germline gives CDR1 SGHRS, CDR2 YFSETQ. There are 15 residues in the CDR3. CDR3 in DNA: TGCGCCAGCAGCACTGGGACTAGCGGGGGATCCGAGCAGTACGTC. Protein: CASSTGTSGGSEQYV.

V and J are TRBV5-8 and TRBJ2-5; weak D call: TRBD2 (6 bases). Per germline, CDR1 SGHTS and CDR2 YDEGEE. The CDR3 is made up of 16 amino acids. V was trimmed by 4 bases and J by 0 bases, leaving 16 bases between them. The CDR3 loop is CASSLGTLGDQETQYF. Here the CDR3 DNA reads TGTGCCAGCAGCCTTGGGACTCTGGGGGACCAAGAGACCCAGTACTTC.

For the CDR3, the DNA is TGTGCCACCAGCAGAAAGGTAGCGGGGCCCACAGATACGCAGTATTTT. It codes for CATSRKVAGPTDTQYF. The genes are TRBV15 and TRBJ2-3, with TRBD2 identical over 8 bases. CDR1 LNHNV and CDR2 YYDKDF come from the germline V gene (reference sequence). The CDR3 runs 16 residues. With 2 bases clipped from V and 2 bases from J, the junction kept 6 bases outside the gene matches.

The rearrangement links TRBV5-1 to TRBJ2-3, with 8 bases lining up with TRBD2. This CDR3 has 14 amino acids. In germline, CDR1 is SGHRS, CDR2 YFSETQ. Trimming cost V 0 bases and J 4 bases; bases outside gene matches: 1. The CDR3 bases are TGCGCCAGCAGCTTGGGGCGGGAGGCAGATACGCAGTATTTT. It specifies CASSLGREADTQYF.

The rearrangement links TRBV7-2 to TRBJ1-1; 10 bases are a match to TRBD1. The V and J ends lost 6 bases and 0 bases, in that order; junction bases with no gene match: 7. This CDR3 spans 16 amino acids. CDR1 is SGHTA and CDR2 is FQGNSA in the germline V gene. Here the CDR3 reads CASRRTGGIMNTEAFF. The CDR3 DNA reads TGTGCCAGCAGAAGGACAGGGGGGATCATGAACACTGAAGCTTTCTTT.

V is TRBV7-6 and J is TRBJ1-4; D unresolved. The germline CDR1 and CDR2 sequences are SGHVS and FNYEAQ. CDR3 size: 13 residues. Deletions cut 1 base from V and 8 bases from J, with 8 bases between. The CDR3 loop reads CASSLGWGEKLFF. DNA of the CDR3: TGTGCCAGCAGCTTAGGATGGGGAGAAAAACTGTTTTTT.